The entry below describes one T cell receptor beta chain. The antigen is unknown. Sequenced by immunoSEQ multiplex PCR; TCRdb stores in-frame clones only, minus some. The profile shows roughly 250,000 clones, around 87% of them singletons. The record originates from a study of cytomegalovirus exposure and HLA in healthy donors. CDR3 size: 16 residues. Looked up from germline, CDR1 is SGHDT and CDR2 is YYEEEE. V shed 1 base and J shed 8 bases, with 19 bases lying between them. Overall study findings and caveats: Cytomegalovirus-associated status was assigned to 150 or so TCR beta chains. In vitro checks showed that three CMV-associated chains really do target CMV antigens. The classifier was said to identify cytomegalovirus status with high specificity and sensitivity.

The receptor was derived from a woman under 40 in good health and CMV-seropositive. This chain connects TRBV5-6 to TRBJ1-5, with a tentative D call TRBD1 (5 bases). Sequences were obtained from PBMCs. The CDR3 DNA follows: TGTGCCAGCAGCTTGATGGACGGGGGGGGGATGGAGCCCCAGCATTTT. It is translated as CASSLMDGGGMEPQHF.